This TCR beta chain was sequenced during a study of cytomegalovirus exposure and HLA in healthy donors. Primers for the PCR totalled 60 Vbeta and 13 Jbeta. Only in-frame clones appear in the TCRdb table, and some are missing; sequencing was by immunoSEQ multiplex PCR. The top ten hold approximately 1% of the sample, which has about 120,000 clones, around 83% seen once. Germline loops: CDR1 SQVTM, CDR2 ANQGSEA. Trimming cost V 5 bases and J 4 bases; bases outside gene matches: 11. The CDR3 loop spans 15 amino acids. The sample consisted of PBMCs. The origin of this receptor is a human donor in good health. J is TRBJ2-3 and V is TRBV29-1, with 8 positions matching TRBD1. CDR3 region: CSVPGQALRADTQYF. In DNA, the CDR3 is TGCAGCGTTCCGGGACAGGCTCTACGGGCAGATACGCAGTATTTT.